This T cell receptor (beta chain) emerged from a study of post-analysis software for immune sequencing data. Whole-study findings and limits: Among 5 or 6 TRBV segments more frequent in patients than controls were TRBV5-6, TRBV5-1 and TRBV20-1.

Carried by the TCR beta cDNA libraries were unique molecular identifiers. Using its own MiXCR run on the PCR reads, TCRdb lists one record per CDR3 protein. This sample has about 400,000 distinct CDR3 sequences; less than 35% occur once, and the top ten carry roughly an eighth. A remark on this clonotype: Antigen: not known.

The CDR3 spans 15 residues. Germline V lookup: CDR1 SGHAT, CDR2 FQNNGV. V was pared by 5 bases and J by 12 bases, with 23 bases between. The chain links TRBV11-2 to TRBJ2-1, with a tentative D call TRBD2 (6 bases). The clonotype was recovered from a girl aged 10-17 years with multiple sclerosis. Sequenced sample: blood. The CDR3 nucleotides are TGTGCCAGCAGCCCCAACCGGGACGGAGGGAAATCGCAGTTCTTC. This gives the protein CASSPNRDGGKSQFF.